These T cell receptor beta chains were read from a single sample in a study of CD8 T cells in ankylosing spondylitis. TCRdb passed the 5' RACE reads through MiXCR, listing each CDR3 protein once. The table shows a few hundred thousand distinct CDR3 sequences, with less than 25% occurring only once. The sample was blood, either unsorted or a sorted T cell fraction (not recorded which). All receptors come from a female donor with ankylosing spondylitis or in good health (not recorded which). Each CDR3 is given with its conserved first and last residue. Each record gives: D gene, clone size, V gene, J gene, CDR3 protein, CDR3 DNA. The D gene is left open where the match is weak. The listing skips clone size in some rows; elsewhere it reads once, few, many or a size class.

d_gene: TRBD1
abundance: few
v_gene: TRBV28
j_gene: TRBJ1-1
CDR3aa: CASSLTGRGHTEAFF
CDR3nt: TGTGCCAGCAGTTTAACGGGGAGGGGGCATACTGAAGCTTTCTTT

d_gene: TRBD2
abundance: .
v_gene: TRBV6-5
j_gene: TRBJ2-7
CDR3aa: CASSYSPSGSWKYEQYF
CDR3nt: TGTGCCAGCAGTTACTCCCCCAGCGGGAGTTGGAAATACGAGCAGTACTTC

d_gene: TRBD2
abundance: few
v_gene: TRBV12-3/TRBV12-4
j_gene: TRBJ2-1
CDR3aa: CASSLANDGRPLTYNEQFF
CDR3nt: TGTGCCAGCAGTTTAGCGAACGACGGGAGGCCCCTAACCTACAATGAGCAGTTCTTC

d_gene: .
abundance: few
v_gene: TRBV9
j_gene: TRBJ1-5
CDR3aa: CASSPGLQQPQHF
CDR3nt: TGTGCCAGCAGTCCTGGCCTCCAACAGCCCCAGCATTTT

d_gene: .
abundance: few
v_gene: TRBV5-1
j_gene: TRBJ2-7
CDR3aa: CASSLRPGRAYEQYF
CDR3nt: TGCGCCAGCAGCTTGAGGCCGGGACGAGCTTACGAGCAGTACTTC

d_gene: TRBD1
abundance: .
v_gene: TRBV5-5
j_gene: TRBJ2-7
CDR3aa: CASSPALTGDEQYF
CDR3nt: TGTGCCAGCAGTCCGGCATTGACAGGGGACGAGCAGTACTTC

d_gene: .
abundance: once
v_gene: TRBV7-2
j_gene: TRBJ2-4
CDR3aa: CASSSSSNPKNIQYF
CDR3nt: TGTGCCAGCAGCTCCTCTAGCAACCCCAAAAACATTCAGTACTTC

d_gene: TRBD2
abundance: few
v_gene: TRBV6-1
j_gene: TRBJ2-5
CDR3aa: CASSLRSGGTRETQYF
CDR3nt: TGTGCCAGCAGCCTCCGTAGCGGGGGTACCCGCGAGACCCAGTACTTC

d_gene: TRBD1
abundance: few
v_gene: TRBV7-9
j_gene: TRBJ1-2
CDR3aa: CASSLGGQGNGYTF
CDR3nt: TGTGCCAGCAGCTTAGGGGGACAGGGGAATGGCTACACCTTC

d_gene: .
abundance: many
v_gene: TRBV28
j_gene: TRBJ2-7
CDR3aa: CASRSGPRYEQYF
CDR3nt: TGTGCCAGCCGCTCCGGACCGCGGTACGAGCAGTACTTC

d_gene: .
abundance: .
v_gene: TRBV21-1
j_gene: TRBJ2-1
CDR3aa: CASSKEELADSEQFF
CDR3nt: TGTGCCAGCAGCAAAGAGGAACTAGCGGATAGTGAGCAGTTCTTC

d_gene: .
abundance: .
v_gene: TRBV30
j_gene: TRBJ2-1
CDR3aa: CAWSVRTNYNEQFF
CDR3nt: TGTGCCTGGAGTGTCCGGACTAACTACAATGAGCAGTTCTTC

d_gene: TRBD2
abundance: .
v_gene: TRBV2
j_gene: TRBJ2-1
CDR3aa: CASTIRTSGNEQFF
CDR3nt: TGTGCCAGCACCATACGGACTAGCGGTAATGAGCAGTTCTTC

d_gene: .
abundance: many
v_gene: TRBV3-1
j_gene: TRBJ2-7
CDR3aa: CASSLSFYEQYF
CDR3nt: TGTGCCAGCAGCCTTAGTTTCTACGAGCAGTACTTC

d_gene: .
abundance: .
v_gene: TRBV9
j_gene: TRBJ1-1
CDR3aa: CASSPVNTEAFF
CDR3nt: TGTGCCAGCAGCCCGGTTAACACTGAAGCTTTCTTT

d_gene: TRBD1
abundance: few
v_gene: TRBV9
j_gene: TRBJ1-4
CDR3aa: CASSPGVGTGREKLFF
CDR3nt: TGTGCCAGCAGCCCGGGGGTCGGGACAGGGCGAGAAAAACTGTTTTTT

d_gene: .
abundance: many
v_gene: TRBV5-1
j_gene: TRBJ2-1
CDR3aa: CASTPVSPNEQFF
CDR3nt: TGCGCCAGCACCCCCGTTTCACCCAATGAGCAGTTCTTC

d_gene: .
abundance: once
v_gene: TRBV20-1
j_gene: TRBJ1-1
CDR3aa: CSAEGQAGTEALF
CDR3nt: TGCAGTGCGGAAGGGCAGGCAGGGACTGAAGCTCTCTTT

d_gene: TRBD2
abundance: .
v_gene: TRBV7-2
j_gene: TRBJ2-1
CDR3aa: CASSFKREGSYNEQFF
CDR3nt: TGTGCCAGCAGCTTTAAAAGGGAGGGCTCCTACAATGAGCAGTTCTTC

d_gene: .
abundance: few
v_gene: TRBV6-5
j_gene: TRBJ1-1
CDR3aa: CASSYSRRGNTEAFF
CDR3nt: TGTGCCAGCAGTTACTCGAGGAGGGGGAACACTGAAGCTTTCTTT

d_gene: TRBD1
abundance: few
v_gene: TRBV27
j_gene: TRBJ1-1
CDR3aa: CASSPRGQPGTEAFF
CDR3nt: TGTGCCAGCAGTCCACGGGGACAGCCGGGCACTGAAGCTTTCTTT

d_gene: .
abundance: .
v_gene: TRBV2
j_gene: TRBJ1-4
CDR3aa: CASSEEAALNEKLFF
CDR3nt: TGTGCCAGCAGTGAAGAGGCAGCGTTAAATGAAAAACTGTTTTTT

d_gene: .
abundance: .
v_gene: TRBV20-1
j_gene: TRBJ2-6
CDR3aa: CSATSPGSGANVLTF
CDR3nt: TGCAGTGCTACGTCCCCGGGTTCCGGGGCCAACGTCCTGACTTTC

d_gene: TRBD1
abundance: few
v_gene: TRBV19
j_gene: TRBJ1-1
CDR3aa: CASSIETGRYTEAFF
CDR3nt: TGTGCCAGTAGTATAGAGACAGGGAGATATACTGAAGCTTTCTTT

d_gene: .
abundance: .
v_gene: TRBV11-1
j_gene: TRBJ2-7
CDR3aa: CASSPRLGEQYF
CDR3nt: TGTGCCAGCAGCCCCAGGTTAGGCGAGCAGTACTTC

d_gene: .
abundance: few
v_gene: TRBV7-2
j_gene: TRBJ2-1
CDR3aa: CASSLHRSPNEQFF
CDR3nt: TGTGCCAGCAGCTTACACCGGTCTCCCAATGAGCAGTTCTTC

d_gene: .
abundance: .
v_gene: TRBV12-3/TRBV12-4
j_gene: TRBJ2-1
CDR3aa: CASSWDRRSYNEQFF
CDR3nt: TGTGCCAGCAGTTGGGACCGACGCTCCTACAATGAGCAGTTCTTC

d_gene: .
abundance: .
v_gene: TRBV7-2
j_gene: TRBJ2-7
CDR3aa: CASSLAGTGEQYF
CDR3nt: TGTGCCAGCAGCTTAGCGGGAACGGGGGAGCAGTACTTC

d_gene: TRBD1
abundance: .
v_gene: TRBV18
j_gene: TRBJ2-7
CDR3aa: CASTGTGAIEQYF
CDR3nt: TGTGCCAGTACCGGGACAGGGGCAATCGAGCAGTACTTC

d_gene: .
abundance: few
v_gene: TRBV12-3/TRBV12-4
j_gene: TRBJ2-1
CDR3aa: CASSSSTSNEQFF
CDR3nt: TGTGCCAGCAGTAGCAGCACCAGCAATGAGCAGTTCTTC

d_gene: TRBD2
abundance: .
v_gene: TRBV7-9
j_gene: TRBJ2-1
CDR3aa: CATSKGGQMNNEQFF
CDR3nt: TGTGCCACCTCAAAGGGAGGGCAGATGAACAATGAGCAGTTCTTC

d_gene: TRBD1
abundance: few
v_gene: TRBV5-1
j_gene: TRBJ1-5
CDR3aa: CASSLGTGDGNQPQHF
CDR3nt: TGCGCCAGCAGCTTGGGGACAGGGGATGGCAATCAGCCCCAGCATTTT

d_gene: .
abundance: few
v_gene: TRBV5-5
j_gene: TRBJ2-1
CDR3aa: CASSSGLNEQFF
CDR3nt: TGTGCCAGCAGCTCGGGACTGAATGAGCAGTTCTTC

d_gene: .
abundance: .
v_gene: TRBV15
j_gene: TRBJ2-7
CDR3aa: CATSRAYYEQYF
CDR3nt: TGTGCCACCAGCAGAGCCTACTACGAGCAGTACTTC

d_gene: .
abundance: .
v_gene: TRBV25-1
j_gene: TRBJ1-2
CDR3aa: CASSVAGGGYTF
CDR3nt: TGTGCCAGCAGTGTAGCGGGGGGTGGCTACACCTTC

d_gene: TRBD1
abundance: few
v_gene: TRBV4-2
j_gene: TRBJ2-2
CDR3aa: CASSQAGTADTGELFF
CDR3nt: TGTGCCAGCAGCCAAGCCGGGACAGCGGACACCGGGGAGCTGTTTTTT

d_gene: TRBD2
abundance: .
v_gene: TRBV7-9
j_gene: TRBJ2-1
CDR3aa: CASTAPVAGASNEQFF
CDR3nt: TGTGCCAGCACCGCCCCCGTAGCGGGAGCAAGCAATGAGCAGTTCTTC

d_gene: .
abundance: .
v_gene: TRBV5-5
j_gene: TRBJ1-6
CDR3aa: CASRPPGHPNSPLHF
CDR3nt: TGTGCCAGCAGACCTCCGGGACACCCAAATTCACCCCTCCACTTT

d_gene: .
abundance: .
v_gene: TRBV12-3/TRBV12-4
j_gene: TRBJ2-1
CDR3aa: CASSLRDAGRQFF
CDR3nt: TGTGCCAGCAGTTTAAGGGACGCCGGGAGGCAGTTCTTC

d_gene: TRBD1
abundance: .
v_gene: TRBV2
j_gene: TRBJ2-1
CDR3aa: CASERQGARNEQFF
CDR3nt: TGTGCCAGCGAACGACAGGGGGCGAGGAATGAGCAGTTCTTC

d_gene: .
abundance: .
v_gene: TRBV30
j_gene: TRBJ2-3
CDR3aa: CALGRDTQYF
CDR3nt: TGTGCCCTCGGAAGGGATACGCAGTATTTT

d_gene: .
abundance: few
v_gene: TRBV19
j_gene: TRBJ1-5
CDR3aa: CASRIYHSNQPQHF
CDR3nt: TGTGCCAGTAGGATCTATCATAGCAATCAGCCCCAGCATTTT

d_gene: .
abundance: many
v_gene: TRBV12-3/TRBV12-4
j_gene: TRBJ2-5
CDR3aa: CASSPLISFNPSRETQYF
CDR3nt: TGTGCCAGCAGTCCCCTAATTTCCTTTAATCCTAGTCGGGAGACCCAGTACTTC

d_gene: TRBD2
abundance: many
v_gene: TRBV4-2
j_gene: TRBJ2-7
CDR3aa: CARLTAGGGENKLYEQYF
CDR3nt: TGTGCCAGATTGACAGCGGGAGGAGGCGAGAATAAACTCTACGAGCAGTACTTC

d_gene: .
abundance: .
v_gene: TRBV7-9
j_gene: TRBJ2-2
CDR3aa: CASSLGTLSNTGELFF
CDR3nt: TGTGCCAGCAGCTTAGGGACACTTTCAAACACCGGGGAGCTGTTTTTT

d_gene: TRBD1
abundance: .
v_gene: TRBV30
j_gene: TRBJ2-7
CDR3aa: CAWSPDRVYEQYF
CDR3nt: TGTGCCTGGAGTCCAGACAGGGTGTACGAGCAGTACTTC